The 9 T cell receptor beta chains below come from one sample, sequenced in a study of identical twins' blood T cells. TCRdb recomputed calls from the 5' RACE reads with MiXCR, one row per CDR3 protein. The data contain a few hundred thousand distinct CDR3 sequences, about 28% of them singletons. Input material: PBMCs. These receptors were collected from a woman aged 18-49 years in good health.

This clonotype appeared many times. The gene calls are TRBV12-5 and TRBJ2-3; D gene ambiguous. The CDR3 runs to 11 residues. The V gene's germline CDR1 is LGHNT and CDR2 FRNRAP. Trimming took 7 bases from V and 5 from J, leaving 7 bases between them. DNA of the CDR3: TGTGCTAGTGATGAAGTAGATACGCAGTATTTT. This sequence encodes CASDEVDTQYF.

This clonotype was detected a few times. This chain connects TRBV7-9 to TRBJ1-1; the D is unclear. With 5 bases removed from V and 6 bases from J, the gap between germline ends came to 16 bases. CDR1 SEHNR and CDR2 FQNEAQ come from the germline V gene (reference sequence). The length of the CDR3 is 14 residues. The CDR3 DNA follows: TGTGCCAGCAGCGTCCAGACAAACTGGGCTGAAGCTTTCTTT. Residues: CASSVQTNWAEAFF.

This clonotype was seen a few times. V gene TRBV4-1 combines with J gene TRBJ1-6; perhaps TRBD1 as D (6 bases). The V end was cut by 1 base, the J end by 10 bases, with 11 bases between. CDR1 is MGHRA, CDR2 YSYEKL, per germline. This CDR3 contains 14 residues. The CDR3, as DNA: TGCGCCAGCAGCCAAGCAGGGGACGTATCACCCCTCCACTTT. Translating gives CASSQAGDVSPLHF.

Only a few counts were recorded for this clonotype. The chain has TRBV29-1 and TRBJ1-3, with D perhaps TRBD1 (6 bases). The length of the CDR3 is 14 residues. Trimming removed 6 bases from V and 1 base from J, with 13 bases in between. The germline gives CDR1 SQVTM, CDR2 ANQGSEA. For the CDR3, the DNA is TGCAGCGTGAAAAAGGGGGGGTCTGGAAACACCATATATTTT. This encodes CSVKKGGSGNTIYF.

This clonotype turned up a few times. The chain uses TRBV6-2 or TRBV6-3 and TRBJ1-1; a weak D match, TRBD1 (6 bases). V lost 1 base to trimming and J lost 1 base, with 13 bases between them. This CDR3 contains 16 residues. Germline lookup yields CDR1 MNHEY and CDR2 SVGEGT. CDR3 sequence reads: CASSYYLAGENTEAFF. The CDR3 DNA is TGTGCCAGCAGTTACTACCTGGCAGGGGAGAACACTGAAGCTTTCTTT.

This clonotype was recorded a few times. The V and J genes are TRBV3-1 and TRBJ1-1; 7 bases are shared with TRBD1. The CDR3 consists of 13 residues. With 3 bases clipped from V and 8 bases from J, the junction kept 6 bases outside the gene matches. Germline V CDR1 and CDR2: LGHDT, YNNKEL (reference sequence). CDR3 sequence reads: CASSQGQQGEAFF. Written as DNA, the CDR3 is TGTGCCAGCAGCCAGGGTCAACAGGGGGAAGCTTTCTTT.

V is TRBV6-6 and J is TRBJ2-3; 8 nucleotides align to TRBD1. Trimming cost V 4 bases and J 3 bases; bases outside gene matches: 6. The germline CDR1 and CDR2 sequences are MNHNY and SVGAGI (reference sequence). The CDR3 consists of 15 residues. Here the CDR3 reads CASSFSWTGTDTQYF. CDR3 DNA: TGTGCCAGCAGTTTTTCTTGGACAGGGACAGATACGCAGTATTTT.

This clonotype has at least ten counts. The chain employs TRBV11-2 and TRBJ2-4; D perhaps matches TRBD1 (6 bases). This CDR3 has 12 residues. The germline gives CDR1 SGHAT, CDR2 FQNNGV. Trimming stripped 2 bases from V and 7 bases from J, with 6 bases between. CDR3 in DNA: TGTGCCAGCAGCTTACAGGGGAACATTCAGTACTTC. Protein product: CASSLQGNIQYF. Together with reference TRBV11-2 and TRBJ2-4, the CDR3 gives the full variable domain: EAGVAQSPRYKIIEKRQSVAFWCNPISGHATLYWYQQILGQGPKLLIQFQNNGVVDDSQLPKDRFSAERLKGVDSTLKIQPAKLEDSAVYLCASSLQGNIQYFGAGTRLSVL.

Remarks on this clonotype: A much larger clonotype is one base distant, so this may be a read error. This chain uses TRBV20-1 with TRBJ1-4; possible D gene TRBD1, 5 bases. The CDR3 has 13 residues. Germline CDR1 and CDR2: DFQATT and SNEGSKA (reference sequence). The CDR3 nucleotides are TGCGGTGCTCCTCAGCAGGGCGGCGAAAAACTGTTTTTT. This codes for CGAPQQGGEKLFF.